The 19 T cell receptor beta chains below all came from one sample that was sequenced in a study of shared clonotypes between healthy human individuals. Naivety among CD8 cells was defined by CD45RO negativity and positive CCR7 selection, thereby excluding terminally differentiated effector memory CD45RA+ cells. The assay was immunoSEQ multiplex PCR, and TCRdb's table has in-frame clones only and misses some. The sample holds around 1.9 million clones; around 93% are singletons and the top ten take roughly 1.7%. Sequencing was performed on naive CD8+ T cells from PBMCs. The receptors originated from a man aged 18 to 29 in good health. Some clones in this sample may be carry-over from other donors' samples.

The V call is TRBV7-3, the J call TRBJ2-2; either TRBD1 or TRBD2 may fit D (5 bases each). With 5 bases removed from V and 8 bases from J, the gap between germline ends came to 9 bases. The CDR3 is 12 amino acids. CDR1 is SGHTA and CDR2 is FQGTGA in the germline V gene. The CDR3 DNA reads as TGTGCCAGCAGCCAGAGGGGAGGGGAGCTGTTTTTT. Amino acid sequence: CASSQRGGELFF.

The CDR3, as DNA: TGTGCCAGCACCAGGGAGGGCCGGAATGAGCAGTTCTTC. It yields the protein CASTREGRNEQFF. The chain combines TRBV27 with TRBJ2-1, with TRBD2 matching over 7 bases. Germline CDR1 reads MNHEY; CDR2 reads SMNVEV (reference sequence). The CDR3 is 13 amino acids. V lost 7 bases and J lost 7; bases outside the gene matches: 7.

J is TRBJ1-4 and V is TRBV18, with 7 bases lining up with TRBD1. The germline CDR1 and CDR2 sequences are KGHSH and LQKENI. CDR3 length equals 15 residues. The V gene end was trimmed by 5 bases and the J gene end by 6 bases; junction bases not matched to a gene: 9. CDR3: CASSEDEGTDEKLFF. The CDR3 DNA follows: TGTGCCAGCTCAGAGGATGAAGGGACAGATGAAAAACTGTTTTTT.

Here the CDR3 reads CASSEMGGSYEQYF. The CDR3 bases are TGTGCCAGCAGTGAAATGGGGGGCTCCTACGAGCAGTACTTC. This chain joins TRBV2 and TRBJ2-7, with TRBD2 as a possible D gene (6 bases). The germline CDR1 and CDR2 sequences are SNHLY and FYNNEI. The CDR3 loop spans 14 amino acids. V was shortened by 2 bases and J by 0 bases, with 8 bases between the two germline ends.

As for this clone: The same CDR3 arises from other DNA sequences in this sample as well. V gene TRBV30 combines with J gene TRBJ1-5, with a weak D call TRBD1 (5 bases). The CDR3 consists of 14 residues. CDR1 is GTSNPN, CDR2 SVGIG, per germline (reference sequence). V lost 1 base, J lost 2 bases, and 9 bases lay in between. The DNA of the CDR3 is TGTGCCTGGAGTGGGGGGATGGGCAATCAGCCCCAGCATTTT. Protein sequence: CAWSGGMGNQPQHF.

Here the CDR3 DNA reads TGCAGCTTCCTACAGGGTTTCTATGGCTACACCTTC. As protein: CSFLQGFYGYTF. This chain connects TRBV29-1 to TRBJ1-2; D may be TRBD1 (6 bases). CDR1 SQVTM and CDR2 ANQGSEA come from the germline V gene. This CDR3 contains 12 residues. V was trimmed by 8 bases and J by 4 bases, leaving 14 bases between them.

The CDR3 loop is CASTPGGGSNTEAFF. CDR3 in DNA: TGTGCCAGCACCCCGGGAGGGGGCTCGAACACTGAAGCTTTCTTT. The chain joins TRBV6-5 to TRBJ1-1; 7 nucleotides match TRBD1. Looked up from germline, CDR1 is MNHEY and CDR2 is SVGAGI. This CDR3 is built from 15 residues. The ends lost 7 bases at V and 1 base at J; junction bases unmatched: 9.

The rearrangement links TRBV29-1 to TRBJ1-3, with D perhaps TRBD1 (5 bases). V was cut by 7 bases and J by 4 bases, with 14 bases left in between. The CDR3 is made up of 13 amino acids. From germline, CDR1 is SQVTM and CDR2 ANQGSEA. The CDR3 DNA reads as TGCAGCGCCAAACGGGGGTACGGAAACACCATATATTTT. Translating it yields CSAKRGYGNTIYF.

The rearrangement joins TRBV11-3 to TRBJ2-7; tentatively, D is TRBD1 (6 bases). The CDR3 consists of 15 residues. Trimming stripped 5 bases from V and 5 bases from J, with 19 bases between. Germline CDR1 reads SGHNT; CDR2 reads YENEEA. In nucleotides, the CDR3 is TGTGCCAGCAGCCCACGGACAGCCCCTCGGGACGAGCAGTACTTC. Protein sequence: CASSPRTAPRDEQYF.

The V and J genes are TRBV19 and TRBJ1-4; TRBD1 agrees at 8 bases. CDR3 size: 17 residues. With V trimmed by 7 bases and J by 2 bases, 12 bases remained unmatched. The germline CDR1 and CDR2 sequences are LNHDA and SQIVND (reference sequence). The CDR3 DNA reads as TGTGCCAGTAAAAAGGCGTTCCGGGACAGGACTAATGAAAAACTGTTTTTT. It codes for CASKKAFRDRTNEKLFF. Complete variable domain (other parts from reference TRBV19 and TRBJ1-4): DGGITQSPKYLFRKEGQNVTLSCEQNLNHDAMYWYRQDPGQGLRLIYYSQIVNDFQKGDIAEGYSVSREKKESFPLTVTSAQKNPTAFYLCASKKAFRDRTNEKLFFGSGTQLSVL.

This clone appeared a few times. This chain joins TRBV5-1 and TRBJ1-3; TRBD1 is a possible D gene (6 bases). Germline V lookup: CDR1 SGHRS, CDR2 YFSETQ. This CDR3 comprises 14 residues. Trimming shortened V by 4 bases and J by 8 bases, and 16 bases separated the two germline ends. DNA of the CDR3: TGCGCCAGCAGCCAAACCACAGGGCTGGACACCATATATTTT. It translates to CASSQTTGLDTIYF.

The chain joins TRBV28 to TRBJ2-7; 10 bases match TRBD2. There are 15 residues in the CDR3. The V segment lost 6 bases and the J segment 2 bases; nucleotides outside the gene matches: 7. Germline V CDR1 and CDR2: MDHEN, SYDVKM. The CDR3 nucleotides read TGTGCCAGCAGGGCGACTAGCGGGCCAACCTACGAGCAGTACTTC. This codes for CASRATSGPTYEQYF.

This chain uses TRBV6-1 with TRBJ1-1; weak D call: TRBD1 (5 bases). V was cut by 3 bases and J by 7 bases, with 12 bases left in between. CDR1 and CDR2 (germline): MNHNS, SASEGT. The CDR3 loop spans 13 amino acids. The CDR3 is CASSDRLGGEAFF. The DNA of the CDR3 is TGTGCCAGCAGTGATAGGTTGGGGGGTGAAGCTTTCTTT.

This sequence joins TRBV5-6 and TRBJ1-1; D is possibly TRBD1 (6 bases). Germline V gene sequence: CDR1 SGHDT, CDR2 YYEEEE. V shed 3 bases and J shed 5 bases, with 11 bases lying between them. CDR3 length: 13 residues. The CDR3 sequence: CASSSQGRTEAFF. The CDR3 nucleotides are TGTGCCAGCAGCTCTCAGGGGAGAACTGAAGCTTTCTTT.

This sequence joins TRBV7-9 and TRBJ2-4; D not certain. Germline assignment: CDR1 SEHNR and CDR2 FQNEAQ (reference sequence). Trimming removed 5 bases from V and 7 bases from J, with 12 bases in between. This CDR3 is built from 13 residues. CDR3 in DNA: TGTGCCAGCAGCGAGAGAATCAAGAACATTCAGTACTTC. This sequence encodes CASSERIKNIQYF.

Notes on this clone: Additional DNA sequences in this sample encode the identical CDR3. V is TRBV29-1 and J is TRBJ2-7; D possibly corresponds to TRBD2 (6 bases). Trimming shortened V by 6 bases and J by 3 bases, and 9 bases separated the two germline ends. From germline, CDR1 is SQVTM and CDR2 ANQGSEA. This CDR3 has 11 residues. The CDR3 loop reads CSVTGGYEQYF. As DNA, the CDR3 is TGCAGCGTAACCGGGGGCTACGAGCAGTACTTC.

The gene calls are TRBV5-4 and TRBJ2-7, with D possibly matching TRBD1 (6 bases). The germline V gene has CDR1 SGHNT and CDR2 YYREEE (reference sequence). The V gene lost 1 base and the J gene lost 4 bases, with 18 bases spanning the gap. The CDR3 spans 16 residues. The CDR3 sequence: CASSLKTGPHPYEQYF. CDR3 in DNA: TGTGCCAGCAGCTTGAAAACAGGGCCCCACCCTTACGAGCAGTACTTC. The complete variable domain, with remaining parts taken from reference TRBV5-4 and TRBJ2-7, reads ETGVTQSPTHLIKTRGQQVTLRCSSQSGHNTVSWYQQALGQGPQFIFQYYREEENGRGNFPPRFSGLQFPNYSSELNVNALELDDSALYLCASSLKTGPHPYEQYFGPGTRLTVT.

The V and J genes are TRBV27 and TRBJ1-6, with D maybe TRBD1 (5 bases). The CDR3 runs to 15 residues. CDR1 is MNHEY and CDR2 is SMNVEV in the germline V gene (reference sequence). V lost 6 bases and J lost 3, with 12 bases in between. The CDR3: CASSLGPNYNSPLHF. Here the CDR3 DNA reads TGTGCCAGCAGCTTGGGGCCAAACTATAATTCACCCCTCCACTTT.

The V call is TRBV5-4, the J call TRBJ2-1; 15 bases line up with TRBD2. V shed 4 bases, J shed 1 base, and the junction held 9 bases outside the gene matches. Germline CDR1 reads SGHNT; CDR2 reads YYREEE (reference sequence). The CDR3 is 19 amino acids. The DNA of the CDR3 is TGTGCCAGCAGCGCGGGACTAGCGGGAGGTTTAGGGTCCTACAATGAGCAGTTCTTC. Translation gives CASSAGLAGGLGSYNEQFF.